Listed below are T cell receptor beta chains from one sample, sequenced in a study of T cells after yellow fever vaccination. TCRdb reprocessed the 5' RACE reads with MiXCR, giving one entry per CDR3 protein. The sample lists approximately 160,000 distinct CDR3 sequences; around 8.5% were seen once. The sample consisted of CD8+ T cells sorted from PBMCs, taken 45 days after the yellow fever booster vaccination. These receptors all come from a man aged 18-30 years who received the YFV17D yellow fever vaccine. Both conserved end residues are part of each CDR3. D genes are given only for firm matches. Clone sizes are given selectively: once, few, many, or a class where the clone is expanded.

CASSEAGETQYF,TGTGCCAGCAGTGAAGCGGGGGAGACCCAGTACTTC,.,TRBJ2-5,TRBV25-1,few
CSATGQLQETQYF,TGCAGTGCAACGGGACAGCTCCAAGAGACCCAGTACTTC,TRBD1,TRBJ2-5,TRBV20-1,.
CASKGPGELFF,TGTGCCAGCAAGGGACCCGGGGAGCTGTTTTTT,.,TRBJ2-2,TRBV6-1,.
CASSQVQNTEAFF,TGCGCCAGCAGCCAAGTACAGAACACTGAAGCTTTCTTT,.,TRBJ1-1,TRBV4-1,many
CASSYGQGGTEAFF,TGTGCCAGCAGCTATGGACAGGGCGGCACTGAAGCTTTCTTT,TRBD1,TRBJ1-1,TRBV27,few
CASSQGGGQGGEAFF,TGCGCCAGCAGCCAAGGGGGCGGACAGGGGGGTGAAGCTTTCTTT,TRBD1,TRBJ1-1,TRBV4-3,.
CASSEARYTF,TGTGCCAGCAGCGAAGCGCGCTACACCTTC,.,TRBJ1-2,TRBV6-4,few
CASSQDRNAPTYGYTF,TGCGCCAGCAGCCAAGACAGGAACGCTCCCACTTATGGCTACACCTTC,.,TRBJ1-2,TRBV4-3,.
CASTSVGQGQNQPQHF,TGTGCCAGTACCTCCGTGGGACAGGGACAGAATCAGCCCCAGCATTTT,TRBD1,TRBJ1-5,TRBV19,few
CASSFLGGATEQFF,TGTGCCAGCAGCTTCCTCGGGGGGGCCACTGAGCAGTTCTTC,TRBD2,TRBJ2-1,TRBV5-4,.
CASSYTGANTGELFF,TGTGCCAGCAGTTACACAGGGGCGAACACCGGGGAGCTGTTTTTT,TRBD1,TRBJ2-2,TRBV6-5,.
CASSPPGGEYEQYF,TGCGCCAGCAGCCCCCCAGGCGGGGAATACGAGCAGTACTTC,.,TRBJ2-7,TRBV5-1,.
CASSQVRDNEQFF,TGCGCCAGCAGCCAAGTAAGAGACAATGAGCAGTTCTTC,.,TRBJ2-1,TRBV4-1,few
CAISSGTGSEETQYF,TGTGCCATCTCCTCCGGGACAGGATCCGAAGAGACCCAGTACTTC,TRBD1,TRBJ2-5,TRBV15,.
CASSLGAGGKTQYF,TGTGCCAGCAGTTTGGGAGCGGGGGGCAAGACCCAGTACTTC,TRBD2,TRBJ2-5,TRBV6-5,.
CASSYQGWNGYTF,TGTGCCAGCAGTTACCAGGGTTGGAATGGCTACACCTTC,.,TRBJ1-2,TRBV6-5,few
CASSLGGSGGQETQYF,TGTGCCAGCAGCTTAGGAGGTAGCGGGGGCCAAGAGACCCAGTACTTC,TRBD2,TRBJ2-5,TRBV7-9,.
CSAPILAGSETQYF,TGCAGCGCTCCTATACTAGCGGGCAGTGAGACCCAGTACTTC,TRBD2,TRBJ2-5,TRBV29-1,few
CSVGGGRVNTEAFF,TGCAGCGTTGGGGGGGGCAGGGTGAACACTGAAGCTTTCTTT,.,TRBJ1-1,TRBV29-1,few
CASSVWGGESTDTQYF,TGTGCCAGCAGCGTATGGGGGGGCGAGAGCACAGATACGCAGTATTTT,.,TRBJ2-3,TRBV9,.
CSVDMLGTSTDTQYF,TGCAGCGTGGACATGTTAGGAACTAGCACAGATACGCAGTATTTT,.,TRBJ2-3,TRBV29-1,.
CASSEWGEPTDTQYF,TGTGCCAGCAGTGAATGGGGCGAGCCCACAGATACGCAGTATTTT,.,TRBJ2-3,TRBV25-1,few
CASSLWVFDNSPLHF,TGTGCCAGCAGCTTGTGGGTGTTCGATAATTCACCCCTCCACTTT,.,TRBJ1-6,TRBV5-5,once
CASSEYRGTTDTQYF,TGCGCCAGCAGCGAATACAGGGGAACCACAGATACGCAGTATTTT,TRBD1,TRBJ2-3,TRBV5-1,.
CASSFRERQTQYF,TGTGCCAGCAGTTTTAGGGAACGGCAGACCCAGTACTTC,.,TRBJ2-5,TRBV27,few
CASRARGQANTEAFF,TGCGCCAGCAGAGCCCGAGGGCAGGCGAACACTGAAGCTTTCTTT,.,TRBJ1-1,TRBV4-1,.
CASSLWAGRSYNSPLHF,TGTGCCAGCAGTTTATGGGCAGGGCGGTCCTATAATTCACCCCTCCACTTT,.,TRBJ1-6,TRBV27,.
CASSFYRRDKNIQYF,TGTGCCAGCAGCTTTTACAGGCGAGACAAAAACATTCAGTACTTC,.,TRBJ2-4,TRBV5-6,.
CSVESGNGNTIYF,TGCAGCGTTGAATCAGGGAATGGAAACACCATATATTTT,.,TRBJ1-3,TRBV29-1,many
CASSLLYSEAFF,TGTGCCAGCAGCTTACTATACTCTGAAGCTTTCTTT,.,TRBJ1-1,TRBV7-2,few
CASSALPTVNTGELFF,TGTGCCAGCAGCGCCCTCCCGACAGTTAACACCGGGGAGCTGTTTTTT,.,TRBJ2-2,TRBV9,few
CASSRLGAEEKLFF,TGTGCCAGCAGCCGCCTTGGGGCAGAAGAAAAACTGTTTTTT,.,TRBJ1-4,TRBV13,.
CAGGTPSGGEYF,TGTGCCGGGGGGACCCCCTCGGGGGGCGAGTACTTC,.,TRBJ2-7,TRBV6-5,.
CASSQDGQSGTEAFF,TGCGCCAGCAGCCAGGACGGACAGTCGGGCACTGAAGCTTTCTTT,.,TRBJ1-1,TRBV4-3,.
CARGTYNEQFF,TGTGCCAGGGGAACCTACAATGAGCAGTTCTTC,.,TRBJ2-1,TRBV30,few
CASSQDRASASTDTQYF,TGTGCCAGCAGCCAAGACCGGGCTAGCGCATCCACAGATACGCAGTATTTT,.,TRBJ2-3,TRBV3-1,few
CVVGAGNEQFF,TGTGTTGTGGGGGCAGGCAATGAGCAGTTCTTC,.,TRBJ2-1,TRBV11-1,few
CAISEGRTGTMTDTQYF,TGTGCCATCAGTGAGGGCCGGACAGGGACCATGACAGATACGCAGTATTTT,TRBD1,TRBJ2-3,TRBV10-3,few
CSARPGRRTDTQYF,TGCAGTGCTAGACCGGGACGACGGACAGATACGCAGTATTTT,.,TRBJ2-3,TRBV20-1,.
CASSFSGRSYNEQFF,TGTGCCAGCAGCTTCTCGGGGCGCTCCTACAATGAGCAGTTCTTC,.,TRBJ2-1,TRBV11-2,few
CASSFTGTINYGYTF,TGTGCCAGCAGTTTTACCGGGACAATTAACTATGGCTACACCTTC,.,TRBJ1-2,TRBV27,few